These T cell receptor beta chains were read from a single sample in a study of blood T cells in healthy people across ages. TCRdb recomputed calls from the 5' RACE reads with MiXCR, one row per CDR3 protein. Of 600,000 or so distinct CDR3 sequences listed, under 30% are singletons. The sample consisted of blood. The receptors here all came from a woman aged 80 or over in good health. Both conserved end residues are part of each CDR3. Fields, in order: CDR3 DNA, CDR3 protein, J gene, clone size, D gene, V gene. The D gene is left open where the match is weak. Not all rows give a size; the values are once, few, many and, for expanded clones, a class.

DNA: TGTGCCAGCAGCTTACTTTGGGGTTCCGCTTACAATGAGCAGTTCTTC
CDR3: CASSLLWGSAYNEQFF
J: TRBJ2-1
size: -
D: -
V: TRBV7-8

DNA: TGTGCCTGGAGCGGACAGGCGCCCTCTGGAAACACCATATATTTT
CDR3: CAWSGQAPSGNTIYF
J: TRBJ1-3
size: once
D: TRBD1
V: TRBV30

DNA: TGTGCCAGCAGCGAGGGGGCGTACTATGGCTACACCTTC
CDR3: CASSEGAYYGYTF
J: TRBJ1-2
size: many
D: TRBD1
V: TRBV7-2

DNA: TGTGCCAGCAGTGGAGCCCCAGGGAATTCACCCCTCCACTTT
CDR3: CASSGAPGNSPLHF
J: TRBJ1-6
size: few
D: -
V: TRBV6-1

DNA: TGCAGCGGATGGACAGTTAACACTGAAGCTTTCTTT
CDR3: CSGWTVNTEAFF
J: TRBJ1-1
size: many
D: -
V: TRBV29-1

DNA: TGCGCCAGCAGCTTTGGTGAGTTAGTTAGCACTGAAGCTTTCTTT
CDR3: CASSFGELVSTEAFF
J: TRBJ1-1
size: -
D: -
V: TRBV5-1

DNA: TGTGCCAGCACCTCGGACGGTGGCTACACCTTC
CDR3: CASTSDGGYTF
J: TRBJ1-2
size: -
D: -
V: TRBV12-3/TRBV12-4

DNA: TGTGCCACCAGCAGAGGGGGGGATAATTCACCCCTCCACTTT
CDR3: CATSRGGDNSPLHF
J: TRBJ1-6
size: -
D: -
V: TRBV15

DNA: TGCGCCAGCAGTGACTCGGGACAGGGGTACGAGCAGTACTTC
CDR3: CASSDSGQGYEQYF
J: TRBJ2-7
size: -
D: TRBD1
V: TRBV10-2

DNA: TGCAGTGCTAGACGGCTAGCCCAAACGACCCAGTACTTC
CDR3: CSARRLAQTTQYF
J: TRBJ2-5
size: -
D: -
V: TRBV20-1

DNA: TGTGCCAGCAGCTTAGGAGCGGATAACTATGGCTACACCTTC
CDR3: CASSLGADNYGYTF
J: TRBJ1-2
size: many
D: -
V: TRBV7-2

DNA: TGTGCCTGGAGTGTAATAGCGGGGCAAGAGACCCAGTACTTC
CDR3: CAWSVIAGQETQYF
J: TRBJ2-5
size: many
D: TRBD2
V: TRBV30

DNA: TGCAGTGCTAGATGGGGACAGGGAGTAGGAGCTTTCTTT
CDR3: CSARWGQGVGAFF
J: TRBJ1-1
size: -
D: TRBD1
V: TRBV20-1

DNA: TGTGCCATCAGTCGGGAAGGGGTTGAGCAGTACTTC
CDR3: CAISREGVEQYF
J: TRBJ2-5
size: few
D: -
V: TRBV10-3

DNA: TGTGCCAGCAGTTACACGCGGATGGATACGCAGTATTTT
CDR3: CASSYTRMDTQYF
J: TRBJ2-3
size: many
D: -
V: TRBV6-6

DNA: TGCAGTGCTAGAGCAGGCCGGGACGGATTCGGCGATACGCAGTATTTT
CDR3: CSARAGRDGFGDTQYF
J: TRBJ2-3
size: -
D: -
V: TRBV20-1

DNA: TGTGCCAGCAGTACCCTAGTTGATACGCAGTATTTT
CDR3: CASSTLVDTQYF
J: TRBJ2-3
size: many
D: -
V: TRBV6-2/TRBV6-3

DNA: TGCAGCGTTGGGGCTAGAGCCACAGATACGCAGTATTTT
CDR3: CSVGARATDTQYF
J: TRBJ2-3
size: many
D: -
V: TRBV29-1

DNA: TGTGCCAGTAGTAGTTCGGACAGGGAGCGGAACACTGAAGCTTTCTTT
CDR3: CASSSSDRERNTEAFF
J: TRBJ1-1
size: once
D: TRBD1
V: TRBV19

DNA: TGCAGTGCTAGAGAAGCGGGGCGATCTTACGAGCAGTACTTC
CDR3: CSAREAGRSYEQYF
J: TRBJ2-7
size: many
D: TRBD2
V: TRBV20-1

DNA: TGTGCCAGCAGCCGAGGAGGGATGGCCAATCAGCCCCAGCATTTT
CDR3: CASSRGGMANQPQHF
J: TRBJ1-5
size: -
D: -
V: TRBV7-2

DNA: TGTGCCAGCAGTGAAGGGACAGTAGCCAAAAACATTCAGTACTTC
CDR3: CASSEGTVAKNIQYF
J: TRBJ2-4
size: many
D: -
V: TRBV2

DNA: TGTGCCAGCAGTGACTCCGACAGGTTTATTGATACGCAGTATTTT
CDR3: CASSDSDRFIDTQYF
J: TRBJ2-3
size: many
D: -
V: TRBV6-5

DNA: TGCAGTGCTAGAAGGCGGGGGGGCAATGAGCAGTTCTTC
CDR3: CSARRRGGNEQFF
J: TRBJ2-1
size: many
D: TRBD2
V: TRBV20-1

DNA: TGTGCCAGCAGCTTAGAGGGACTAGCGGAGGTGTATTTT
CDR3: CASSLEGLAEVYF
J: TRBJ2-3
size: -
D: TRBD2
V: TRBV7-2

DNA: TGCAGTGCTTCCCTTTCCCTCGGGGGGATCACAGATACGCAGTATTTT
CDR3: CSASLSLGGITDTQYF
J: TRBJ2-3
size: many
D: TRBD2
V: TRBV20-1

DNA: TGTGCCAGCAGGGCAGAAAAACTGTTTTTT
CDR3: CASRAEKLFF
J: TRBJ1-4
size: few
D: -
V: TRBV28

DNA: TGTGCCAGCAGTCTTATTGCCGGGACAGGGGCCAACAATGAGCAGTTCTTC
CDR3: CASSLIAGTGANNEQFF
J: TRBJ2-1
size: -
D: TRBD1
V: TRBV5-6

DNA: TGTGCTAGTGGTTCGTCCAGGGTCCCTGGGGCCAACGTCCTGACTTTC
CDR3: CASGSSRVPGANVLTF
J: TRBJ2-6
size: many
D: -
V: TRBV12-5

DNA: TGCGCCAGCAGCTTGGAAGGCGGGGGGTACCAAGAGACCCAGTACTTC
CDR3: CASSLEGGGYQETQYF
J: TRBJ2-5
size: many
D: TRBD2
V: TRBV5-1

DNA: TGTGCCAGCAGGCTTCATAGCAATCAGCCCCAGCATTTT
CDR3: CASRLHSNQPQHF
J: TRBJ1-5
size: many
D: -
V: TRBV12-3/TRBV12-4

DNA: TGTGCCAGCAGTCTAGCGGGGGGGATCCATGAGCAGTTCTTC
CDR3: CASSLAGGIHEQFF
J: TRBJ2-1
size: many
D: TRBD2
V: TRBV12-3/TRBV12-4

DNA: TGTGCCAGCAGCTTAAGATCCGGGGCACGGAATTCACCCCTCCACTTT
CDR3: CASSLRSGARNSPLHF
J: TRBJ1-6
size: few
D: -
V: TRBV7-9

DNA: TGTGCCAGCAGCCAAGCAGGGGATGAAGCTTTCTTT
CDR3: CASSQAGDEAFF
J: TRBJ1-1
size: few
D: -
V: TRBV3-1

DNA: TGTGCCAGCAGCATGGGACAGGGCCCTAGGTACGAGCAGTACTTC
CDR3: CASSMGQGPRYEQYF
J: TRBJ2-7
size: many
D: TRBD1
V: TRBV5-5

DNA: TGTGCCAGCAGTTTAGAGAGAGGGAGTAAACAGCCCCAGCATTTT
CDR3: CASSLERGSKQPQHF
J: TRBJ1-5
size: few
D: -
V: TRBV6-2/TRBV6-3

DNA: TGTGCCAGCAGTTACTGGTCGACAGGGAGGGAGACCCAGTACTTC
CDR3: CASSYWSTGRETQYF
J: TRBJ2-5
size: many
D: -
V: TRBV6-5

DNA: TGTGCCAGCAGCCGGGGCTGTGGGGAGCAGTTCTTC
CDR3: CASSRGCGEQFF
J: TRBJ2-1
size: once
D: -
V: TRBV7-2